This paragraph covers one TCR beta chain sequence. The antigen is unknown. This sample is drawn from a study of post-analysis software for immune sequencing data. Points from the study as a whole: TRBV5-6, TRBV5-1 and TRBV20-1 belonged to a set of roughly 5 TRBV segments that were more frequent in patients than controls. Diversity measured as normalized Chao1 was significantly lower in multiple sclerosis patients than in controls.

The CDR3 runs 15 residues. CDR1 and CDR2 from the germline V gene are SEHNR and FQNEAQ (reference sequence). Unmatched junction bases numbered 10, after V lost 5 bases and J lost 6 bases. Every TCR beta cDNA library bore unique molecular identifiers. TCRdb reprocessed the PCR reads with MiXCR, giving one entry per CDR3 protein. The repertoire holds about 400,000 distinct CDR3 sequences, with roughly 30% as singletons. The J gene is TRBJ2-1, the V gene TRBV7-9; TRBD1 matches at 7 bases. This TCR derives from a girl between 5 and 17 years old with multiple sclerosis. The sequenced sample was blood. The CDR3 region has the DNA TGTGCCAGCAGCCTGGACAGGACCTGGGGCAATGAGCAGTTCTTC. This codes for CASSLDRTWGNEQFF. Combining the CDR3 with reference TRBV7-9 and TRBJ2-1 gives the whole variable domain DTGVSQNPRHKITKRGQNVTFRCDPISEHNRLYWYRQTLGQGPEFLTYFQNEAQLEKSRLLSDRFSAERPKGSFSTLEIQRTEQGDSAMYLCASSLDRTWGNEQFFGPGTRLTVL.